This T cell receptor (beta chain) was identified in a study of shared clonotypes between healthy human individuals. CDR1 ENHRY and CDR2 SYGVKD come from the germline V gene. V lost 3 bases, J lost 7 bases, and 16 bases lay in between. The CDR3 consists of 15 residues. Study observations and caveats: A limitation of the genetic and exposure-history diversity represented arose from few donors.

Turning to this clone: The antigen is not known.

Deep-level running was used for the assay. Data came from immunoSEQ multiplex PCR; TCRdb stores just in-frame clones and leaves some out. The table lists fewer than 400,000 clones, approximately 74% of them singletons. Donors included only healthy HIV-negative adults lacking recent acute infections or vaccinations. The origin of this receptor is a man in his thirties or forties in good health. Sequencing was carried out using memory CD4+ T cells sorted from blood. Subset: CD45RA-negative fraction. This rearrangement joins TRBV10-3 to TRBJ2-1, with D possibly matching TRBD2 (5 bases). This chain's CDR3 is CAISESFSGENEQFF. The CDR3 region has the DNA TGTGCCATCAGTGAATCGTTCAGCGGCGAGAATGAGCAGTTCTTC.